This TCR beta chain was identified during a study of T cell responses to AZD1222 COVID-19 vaccine. The repertoire was sequenced with immunoSEQ multiplex PCR; TCRdb's copy has only in-frame clones and lacks some. The table includes approximately 130,000 clones, around 89% detected once. The germline V gene encodes CDR1 MDHEN and CDR2 SYDVKM. The CDR3 sequence is 13 residues long. The ends were cut back, 7 bases at V and 4 bases at J, with 11 bases in the middle. Sequencing was performed on peripheral blood, taken on day 0 of MenACWY control vaccination. The TCR was taken from an adult in good health. V usage is TRBV28 and J usage is TRBJ1-3; unclear D gene. In DNA, the CDR3 is TGTGCCAGCAAAAATTTGGGGGGAAACACCATATATTTT. Amino acids: CASKNLGGNTIYF. Based on the CDR3 plus reference TRBV28 and TRBJ1-3, the full variable domain is DVKVTQSSRYLVKRTGEKVFLECVQDMDHENMFWYRQDPGLGLRLIYFSYDVKMKEKGDIPEGYSVSREKKERFSLILESASTNQTSMYLCASKNLGGNTIYFGEGSWLTVV.